These T cell receptor beta chains were read from a single sample in a study. TCRdb re-called the 5' RACE reads with MiXCR, one entry per CDR3 protein. There are under 65,000 distinct CDR3 sequences in the sample; less than 25% occur only once, and 2.5% to 4% lies in the top ten. The sequencing sample was made of tumor-infiltrating Tregs sorted from the breast tumor. These receptor sequences come from a female donor with breast cancer. The conserved cysteine and the conserved F or W are not part of the CDR3 here. Each record gives: V gene, J gene, CDR3 protein.

V: TRBV29-1; J: TRBJ2-7; CDR3: SVLDRYSYEQY
V: TRBV7-2; J: TRBJ2-7; CDR3: ASSFRGGREQY
V: TRBV5-1; J: TRBJ2-3; CDR3: PSSTGTGYTDTQY
V: TRBV20-1; J: TRBJ2-1; CDR3: GAPHIRGRANEQF
V: TRBV5-1; J: TRBJ1-2; CDR3: ASSLEHGTGGYT
V: TRBV7-9; J: TRBJ1-1; CDR3: ASSLADGEAF
V: TRBV18; J: TRBJ1-1; CDR3: ASSQYPMNTEAF
V: TRBV18; J: TRBJ1-3; CDR3: ASSPGLSGNTIY
V: TRBV12-3/TRBV12-4; J: TRBJ2-3; CDR3: ASSLATVDTQY
V: TRBV7-2; J: TRBJ2-1; CDR3: ASSLGEFNEQF
V: TRBV3-1; J: TRBJ2-7; CDR3: ASSQGPVLLSYEQY
V: TRBV6-1; J: TRBJ2-1; CDR3: ASRGVSGRALEQF
V: TRBV3-1; J: TRBJ2-1; CDR3: ASSIRGNEQF
V: TRBV12-3/TRBV12-4; J: TRBJ2-1; CDR3: ASRPTSGRLNEQF
V: TRBV6-1; J: TRBJ1-2; CDR3: ASTRDNNYGYT
V: TRBV5-4; J: TRBJ1-1; CDR3: ASSRQGLGITEAF
V: TRBV20-1; J: TRBJ1-5; CDR3: SAPITGGHRQPQH
V: TRBV6-1; J: TRBJ1-2; CDR3: ASTRALGGYT
V: TRBV6-5; J: TRBJ1-4; CDR3: ASTHDFSVGNEELF
V: TRBV29-1; J: TRBJ2-1; CDR3: SVQRGGSSNHEQF
V: TRBV3-1; J: TRBJ2-5; CDR3: ASSSRWRERTQY
V: TRBV7-2; J: TRBJ2-1; CDR3: ASSRREVRVGEQF